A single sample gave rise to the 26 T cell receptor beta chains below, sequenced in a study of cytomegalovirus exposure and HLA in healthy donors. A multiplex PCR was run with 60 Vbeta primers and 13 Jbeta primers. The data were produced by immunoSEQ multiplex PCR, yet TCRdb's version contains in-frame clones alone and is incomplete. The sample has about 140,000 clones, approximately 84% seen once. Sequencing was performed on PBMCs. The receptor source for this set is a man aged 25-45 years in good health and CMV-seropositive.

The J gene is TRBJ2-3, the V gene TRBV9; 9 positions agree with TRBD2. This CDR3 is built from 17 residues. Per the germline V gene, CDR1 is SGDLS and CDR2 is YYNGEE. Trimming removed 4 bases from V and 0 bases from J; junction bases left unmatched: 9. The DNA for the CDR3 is TGTGCCAGCAGCATCGGCGGGGGGGGCCCCAGCACAGATACGCAGTATTTT. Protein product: CASSIGGGGPSTDTQYF.

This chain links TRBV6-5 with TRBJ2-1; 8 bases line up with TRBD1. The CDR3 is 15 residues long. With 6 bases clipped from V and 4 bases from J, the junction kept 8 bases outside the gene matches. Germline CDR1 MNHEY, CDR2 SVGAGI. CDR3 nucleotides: TGTGCCAGCAGGAGCCGGGACAGGCCTTACAATGAGCAGTTCTTC. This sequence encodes CASRSRDRPYNEQFF.

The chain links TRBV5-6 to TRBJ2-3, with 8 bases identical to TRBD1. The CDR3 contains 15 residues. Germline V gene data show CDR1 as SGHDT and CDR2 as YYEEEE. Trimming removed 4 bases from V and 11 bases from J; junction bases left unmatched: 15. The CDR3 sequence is CASSPQGASNSRQYF. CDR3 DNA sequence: TGTGCCAGCAGCCCCCAGGGGGCTTCAAACAGTAGGCAGTATTTT.

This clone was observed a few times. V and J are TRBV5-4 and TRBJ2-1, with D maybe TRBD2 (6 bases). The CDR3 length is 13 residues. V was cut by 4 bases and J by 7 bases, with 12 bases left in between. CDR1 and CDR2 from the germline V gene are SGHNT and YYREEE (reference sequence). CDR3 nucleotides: TGTGCCAGCAGCCTCGGAGGGATGAATGAGCAGTTCTTC. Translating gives CASSLGGMNEQFF.

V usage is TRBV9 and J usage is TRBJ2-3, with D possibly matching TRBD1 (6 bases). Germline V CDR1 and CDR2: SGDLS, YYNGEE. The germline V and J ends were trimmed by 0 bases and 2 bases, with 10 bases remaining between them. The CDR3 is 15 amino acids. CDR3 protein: CASSVEGQYTDTQYF. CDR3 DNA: TGTGCCAGCAGCGTAGAAGGACAGTACACAGATACGCAGTATTTT.

The CDR3 bases are TGTGCCAGCACCATCCAGGGGTTGGGCTCCTACAATGAGCAGTTCTTC. As protein: CASTIQGLGSYNEQFF. This chain links TRBV7-9 with TRBJ2-1; the D gene is possibly TRBD1 (6 bases). The CDR3 covers 16 residues. V gave up 7 bases and J gave up 0 bases, with 16 bases separating them. Germline V gives CDR1 SEHNR, CDR2 FQNEAQ (reference sequence).

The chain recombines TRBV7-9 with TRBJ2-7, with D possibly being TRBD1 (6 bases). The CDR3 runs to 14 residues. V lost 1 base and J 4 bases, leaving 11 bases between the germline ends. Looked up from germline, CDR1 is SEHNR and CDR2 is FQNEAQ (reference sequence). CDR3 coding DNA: TGTGCCAGCAGCTTAGTAACAGGGCCTTACGAGCAGTACTTC. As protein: CASSLVTGPYEQYF.

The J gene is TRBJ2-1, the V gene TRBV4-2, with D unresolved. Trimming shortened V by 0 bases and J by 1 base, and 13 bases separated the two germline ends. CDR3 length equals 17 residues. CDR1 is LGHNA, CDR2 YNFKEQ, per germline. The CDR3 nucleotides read TGTGCCAGCAGCCAAGATTCAGAGCGCGTTTCCTACAATGAGCAGTTCTTC. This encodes CASSQDSERVSYNEQFF.

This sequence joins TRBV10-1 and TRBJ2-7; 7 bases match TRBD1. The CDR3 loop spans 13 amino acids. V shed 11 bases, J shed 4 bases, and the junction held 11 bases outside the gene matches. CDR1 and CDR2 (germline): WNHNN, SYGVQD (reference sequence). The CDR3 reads CAALQQGDYEQYF. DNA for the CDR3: TGCGCCGCGTTGCAGCAGGGGGATTACGAGCAGTACTTC.

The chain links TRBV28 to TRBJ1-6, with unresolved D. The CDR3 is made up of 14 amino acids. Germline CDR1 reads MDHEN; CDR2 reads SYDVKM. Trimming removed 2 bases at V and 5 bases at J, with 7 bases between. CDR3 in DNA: TGTGCCAGCAGTTTAGGGCCGCATAATTCACCCCTCCACTTT. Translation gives CASSLGPHNSPLHF.

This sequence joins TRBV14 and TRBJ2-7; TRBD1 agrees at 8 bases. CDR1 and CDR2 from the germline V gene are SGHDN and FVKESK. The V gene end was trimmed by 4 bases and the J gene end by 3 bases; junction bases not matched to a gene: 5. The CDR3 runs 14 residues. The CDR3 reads CASSRGQGYYEQYF. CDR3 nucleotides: TGTGCCAGCAGCCGTGGACAGGGTTACTACGAGCAGTACTTC. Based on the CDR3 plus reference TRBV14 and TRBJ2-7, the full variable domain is EAGVTQFPSHSVIEKGQTVTLRCDPISGHDNLYWYRRVMGKEIKFLLHFVKESKQDESGMPNNRFLAERTGGTYSTLKVQPAELEDSGVYFCASSRGQGYYEQYFGPGTRLTVT.

In DNA form, the CDR3 reads TGTGCCAGCAGCTTAGCGGGATCCTACGAGCAGTACTTC. Amino acids: CASSLAGSYEQYF. The chain carries TRBV11-3 and TRBJ2-7; tentative D call: TRBD2 (5 bases). V was shortened by 1 base and J by 1 base, with 5 bases between the two germline ends. CDR3 length: 13 amino acids. CDR1 is SGHNT and CDR2 is YENEEA in the germline V gene.

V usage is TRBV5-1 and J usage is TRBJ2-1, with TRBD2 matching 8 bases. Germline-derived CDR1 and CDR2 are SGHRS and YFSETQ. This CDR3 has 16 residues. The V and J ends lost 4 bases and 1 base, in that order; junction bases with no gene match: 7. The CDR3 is CASSPRGRRSYNEQFF. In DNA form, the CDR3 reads TGCGCCAGCAGCCCTCGCGGGAGGCGGTCCTACAATGAGCAGTTCTTC.

The CDR3 is CASRVGAGGLYEQYF. Written as DNA, the CDR3 is TGCGCCAGCAGGGTTGGGGCAGGGGGCCTGTACGAGCAGTACTTC. V is TRBV5-1 and J is TRBJ2-5; TRBD1 matches 8 bases. The J call may be incorrect, as the DNA end agrees better with TRBJ2-7. Germline loops: CDR1 SGHRS, CDR2 YFSETQ. The CDR3 extends over 15 amino acids.

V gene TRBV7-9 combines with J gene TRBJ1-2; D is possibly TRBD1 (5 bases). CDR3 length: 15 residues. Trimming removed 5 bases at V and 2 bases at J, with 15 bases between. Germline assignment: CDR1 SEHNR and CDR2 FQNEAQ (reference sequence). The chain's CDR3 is CASSPPGLQNYGYTF. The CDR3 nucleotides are TGTGCCAGCAGCCCCCCAGGGTTACAGAACTATGGCTACACCTTC.

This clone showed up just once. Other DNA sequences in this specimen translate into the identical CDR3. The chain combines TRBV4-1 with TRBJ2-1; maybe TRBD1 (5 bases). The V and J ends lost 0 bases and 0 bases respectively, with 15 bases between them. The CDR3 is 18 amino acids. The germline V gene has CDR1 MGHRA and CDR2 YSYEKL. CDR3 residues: CASSQEGLGVSSYNEQFF. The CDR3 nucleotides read TGCGCCAGCAGCCAAGAGGGGCTAGGGGTTAGCTCCTACAATGAGCAGTTCTTC.

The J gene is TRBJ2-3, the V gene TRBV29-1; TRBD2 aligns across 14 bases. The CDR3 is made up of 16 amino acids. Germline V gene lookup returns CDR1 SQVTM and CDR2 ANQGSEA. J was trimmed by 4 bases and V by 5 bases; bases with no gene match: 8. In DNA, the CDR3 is TGCAGCGTTATCGGACTAGCGGGGGGTTTAGCAGATACGCAGTATTTT. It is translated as CSVIGLAGGLADTQYF.

This CDR3 reads CASSLDQVSTEAFF. DNA of the CDR3: TGCGCCAGCAGCTTGGATCAGGTGTCCACTGAAGCTTTCTTT. The V call is TRBV5-1, the J call TRBJ1-1, with D uncertain. Per the germline V gene, CDR1 is SGHRS and CDR2 is YFSETQ. This CDR3 is built from 14 residues. V was shortened by 0 bases and J by 4 bases, with 10 bases between the two germline ends.

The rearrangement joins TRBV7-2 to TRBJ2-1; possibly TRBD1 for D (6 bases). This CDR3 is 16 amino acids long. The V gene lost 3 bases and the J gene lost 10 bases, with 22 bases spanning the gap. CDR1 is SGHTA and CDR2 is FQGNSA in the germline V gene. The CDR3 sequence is CASSFMTGVYILEQFF. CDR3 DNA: TGTGCCAGCAGCTTCATGACAGGTGTGTATATTCTGGAGCAGTTCTTC.

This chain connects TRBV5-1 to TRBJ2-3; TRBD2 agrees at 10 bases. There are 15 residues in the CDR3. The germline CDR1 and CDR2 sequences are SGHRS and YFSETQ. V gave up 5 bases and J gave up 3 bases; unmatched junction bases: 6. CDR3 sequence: CASSSSGRETDTQYF. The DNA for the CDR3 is TGCGCCAGCAGTTCAAGCGGGAGGGAAACAGATACGCAGTATTTT.

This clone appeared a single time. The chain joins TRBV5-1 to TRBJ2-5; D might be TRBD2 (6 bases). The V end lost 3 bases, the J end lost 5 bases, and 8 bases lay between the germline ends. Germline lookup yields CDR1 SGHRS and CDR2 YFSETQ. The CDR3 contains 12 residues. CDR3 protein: CASSWGVETQYF. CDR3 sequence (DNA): TGCGCCAGCAGCTGGGGGGTGGAGACCCAGTACTTC.

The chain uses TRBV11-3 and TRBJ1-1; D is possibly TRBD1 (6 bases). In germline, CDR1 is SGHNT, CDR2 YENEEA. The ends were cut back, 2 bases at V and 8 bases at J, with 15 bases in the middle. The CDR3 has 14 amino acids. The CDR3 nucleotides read TGTGCCAGCAGCTTAACCAGGGGAAAAGGGGAAGCTTTCTTT. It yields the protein CASSLTRGKGEAFF.

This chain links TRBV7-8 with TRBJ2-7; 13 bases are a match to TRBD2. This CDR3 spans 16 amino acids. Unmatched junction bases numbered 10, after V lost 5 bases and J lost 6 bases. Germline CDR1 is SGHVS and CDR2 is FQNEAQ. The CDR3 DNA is TGTGCCAGCAGCCTAACCGGACTAGCGGGAGAGGGCGAGCAGTACTTC. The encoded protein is CASSLTGLAGEGEQYF.

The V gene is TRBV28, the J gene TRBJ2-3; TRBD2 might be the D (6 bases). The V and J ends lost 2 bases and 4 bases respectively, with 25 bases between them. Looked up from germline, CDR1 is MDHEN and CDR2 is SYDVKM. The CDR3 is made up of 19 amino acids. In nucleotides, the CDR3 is TGTGCCAGCAGTTTACGCCCGGGGGTAGCGGTCCCTCGGCCAGATACGCAGTATTTT. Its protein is CASSLRPGVAVPRPDTQYF.

This CDR3 is CASRGQGGSGELFF. The DNA of the CDR3 is TGTGCCAGCAGGGGACAGGGTGGTTCCGGGGAGCTGTTTTTT. The chain employs TRBV11-3 and TRBJ2-2; 9 bases match TRBD1. CDR1 and CDR2 (germline): SGHNT, YENEEA. The CDR3 covers 14 residues. V gave up 6 bases and J gave up 6 bases; unmatched junction bases: 5.

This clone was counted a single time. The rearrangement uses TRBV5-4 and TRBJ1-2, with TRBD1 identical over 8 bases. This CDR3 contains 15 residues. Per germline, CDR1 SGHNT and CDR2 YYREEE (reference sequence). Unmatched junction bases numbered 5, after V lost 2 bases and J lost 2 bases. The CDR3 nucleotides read TGTGCCAGCAGCTTTGACAGGGGCTCGAACTATGGCTACACCTTC. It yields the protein CASSFDRGSNYGYTF.